This T cell receptor (beta chain) was captured by sequencing in a study of blood T cell repertoires in COVID-19. Study context: There were acute and convalescent COVID-19 samples, and they came from the United States, Italy and Spain. T cells, B-cell-depleted T cells, or PBMCs provided the cDNA or gDNA that served as material.

How the authors handled the data: The assay estimated nucleated cells by amplifying reference gene primers. TCRdb keeps only in-frame clones here, not all; method: immunoSEQ multiplex PCR. From that table come the V and J calls and clone size; the DNA was used to work out D and trimming. The table lists roughly 63,000 clones, about 90% of them singletons. The table lists this clone with a count of one. The V end was cut by 2 bases, the J end by 12 bases, with 17 bases between. The CDR3 totals 14 residues. Per germline, CDR1 MDHEN and CDR2 SYDVKM. The origin of this receptor is a human donor in a cohort sampled during active COVID-19. The rearrangement joins TRBV28 to TRBJ2-1, with D possibly being TRBD1 (5 bases). Sequencing was performed on peripheral blood. CDR3 protein: CASSLHGAGSMQFF. Here the CDR3 DNA reads TGTGCCAGCAGTTTACACGGTGCAGGGTCCATGCAGTTCTTC.